This record looks at one T cell receptor beta chain sequence and its context. The antigen is not known. This record comes from a study of OX40 agonist ivuxolimab in advanced cancers. Background on the study: Ivuxolimab, which is an agonistic anti-OX40 (CD134) antibody, was administered to the patients. Patients in the trial were receiving intravenous ivuxolimab every 2 weeks, at doses of 0.01 to 10 mg/kg. Study outcomes and limitations: The work left the antigen specificity of expanded peripheral T cells undetermined.

The assay was immunoSEQ multiplex PCR, and TCRdb's table has in-frame clones only and misses some. The data contain around 60,000 clones, roughly 90% of them seen just once; the ten biggest clones take up approximately 11%. This CDR3 comprises 14 residues. V shed 5 bases, J shed 5 bases, and the junction held 6 bases outside the gene matches. Germline V gives CDR1 MNHEY, CDR2 SVGAGI. The source of this sequence is an adult with an advanced solid tumor such as melanoma, head and neck, liver or kidney cancer. Sequencing was performed on CD4+ or CD8+ T cells sorted from blood, taken in a trial of the OX40 agonist ivuxolimab. The chain is built from TRBV6-5 and TRBJ2-1; TRBD1 agrees at 7 bases. CDR3: CASSTGTVNNEQFF. As DNA, the CDR3 is TGTGCCAGCAGTACAGGGACAGTAAACAATGAGCAGTTCTTC.